This T cell receptor (beta chain) was sequenced for a study of T cells after somatic rescue of genetic block. Germline V CDR1 and CDR2: LNHDA, SQIVND (reference sequence). Trimming stripped 5 bases from V and 1 base from J, with 12 bases between. The CDR3 spans 15 residues. Clones were read by immunoSEQ multiplex PCR, and TCRdb kept only the in-frame ones, dropping some. The sample shows tens of thousands of clones, around 89% of them seen only once. The specimen was peripheral blood mononuclear cells (PBMCs). The V and J genes are TRBV19 and TRBJ1-5; a weak D match, TRBD1 (5 bases). The receptor's source is a woman under 30. In DNA, the CDR3 is TGTGCCAGTAGTCAGCAGGGTGGGAGCAATCAGCCCCAGCATTTT. As protein: CASSQQGGSNQPQHF.